Listed here are 17 T cell receptor beta chains from one sample, sequenced in a study of Ad26.COV2.S vaccination and SARS-CoV-2 variants. Treatment reported: 15 to 20 received Ad26.COV2.S at low or high dose, single or two shots; a few received placebo; per-sample allocation not given. Collection of the samples took place on day 63 after the first injection of vaccine or placebo. TCRdb keeps only in-frame clones here, not all; method: immunoSEQ multiplex PCR. The sample includes some 340,000 clones, 85% seen only once; the top ten take approximately 2%. Source: peripheral blood, taken in a trial of Ad26.COV2.S vaccine versus placebo. The receptor source for this set is a person between 18 and 65 years old who received the Ad26.COV2.S COVID-19 vaccine or a placebo.

The rearrangement joins TRBV6-5 to TRBJ1-4, with 11 bases aligning to TRBD1. The V segment lost 10 bases and the J segment 8 bases; nucleotides outside the gene matches: 6. In germline, CDR1 is MNHEY, CDR2 SVGAGI. The CDR3 loop spans 13 amino acids. The CDR3 protein is CATGQGAREKLFF. CDR3 coding DNA: TGTGCCACCGGACAGGGGGCACGGGAAAAACTGTTTTTT.

This clone was found once. The rearrangement joins TRBV11-3 to TRBJ2-5; TRBD2 matches 9 bases. V dropped 1 base and J dropped 8; count of bases not matched to a gene: 14. The CDR3 is 17 residues long. Per germline, CDR1 SGHNT and CDR2 YENEEA. CDR3 coding DNA: TGTGCCAGCAGCTTAGGGTTGACTGGCGGGGGGGCCACAACCCAGTACTTC. Its translation: CASSLGLTGGGATTQYF. Supplemented by reference TRBV11-3 and TRBJ2-5, the full variable domain reads EAGVVQSPRYKIIEKKQPVAFWCNPISGHNTLYWYLQNLGQGPELLIRYENEEAVDDSQLPKDRFSAERLKGVDSTLKIQPAELGDSAVYLCASSLGLTGGGATTQYFGPGTRLLVL.

This clone was seen a few times. V gene TRBV19 combines with J gene TRBJ1-5, with D perhaps matching TRBD1 (5 bases). Germline V CDR1 and CDR2: LNHDA, SQIVND (reference sequence). Trimming removed 9 bases from V and 2 bases from J, with 17 bases in between. The CDR3 loop spans 15 amino acids. CDR3 loop: CASLDGGWGNQPQHF. The CDR3 DNA reads as TGTGCCAGCCTCGATGGGGGATGGGGCAATCAGCCCCAGCATTTT. Together with reference TRBV19 and TRBJ1-5, the CDR3 gives the full variable domain: DGGITQSPKYLFRKEGQNVTLSCEQNLNHDAMYWYRQDPGQGLRLIYYSQIVNDFQKGDIAEGYSVSREKKESFPLTVTSAQKNPTAFYLCASLDGGWGNQPQHFGDGTRLSIL.

The chain uses TRBV7-2 and TRBJ2-3, with TRBD1 identical over 7 bases. CDR1 is SGHTA, CDR2 FQGNSA, per germline. The CDR3 covers 13 residues. The J segment lost 14 bases and the V segment lost 5 bases, leaving 13 bases of the junction unmatched. The DNA of the CDR3 is TGTGCCAGCAGCCCACGCCGACAGGGAATTCTGTATTTT. Protein: CASSPRRQGILYF. Full variable domain (outside the CDR3, taken from reference TRBV7-2 and TRBJ2-3): GAGVSQSPSNKVTEKGKDVELRCDPISGHTALYWYRQSLGQGLEFLIYFQGNSAPDKSGLPSDRFSAERTGGSVSTLTIQRTQQEDSAVYLCASSPRRQGILYFGPGTRLTVL.

The J gene is TRBJ1-6, the V gene TRBV21-1; the D call of TRBD1 is as the table states it, not checked on the DNA. TRBV21-1 is marked as a pseudogene. CDR3 size: 14 residues. For the CDR3, the DNA is TGTGCCAGCAGCCTGCAGGGAAGGCGGTCACCCCTCCACTTT. It codes for CASSLQGRRSPLHF.

Remarks on this clone: A junction boundary mismatches the germline segment, possibly from a read error. The rearrangement joins TRBV11-1 to TRBJ2-7; possible D gene TRBD2, 6 bases. Per germline, CDR1 SGHAT and CDR2 FQDESV (reference sequence). There are 11 residues in the CDR3. The CDR3 here is CASSTGTHTSF. The CDR3 region has the DNA TGTGCCAGCAGCACCGGGACTCATACTTCGTTC.

J is TRBJ1-5 and V is TRBV5-1; TRBD1 is a possible D gene (6 bases). The V gene's germline CDR1 is SGHRS and CDR2 YFSETQ. The CDR3 runs to 13 residues. Between the trimmed V and J ends, which lost 0 bases and 11 bases, there was a span of 12 bases. The CDR3: CASSLEGGEAQHF. CDR3 coding DNA: TGCGCCAGCAGCTTGGAGGGGGGCGAGGCCCAGCATTTT.

V gene TRBV15 combines with J gene TRBJ2-1; 10 bases line up with TRBD1. Germline CDR1 LNHNV, CDR2 YYDKDF (reference sequence). This CDR3 has 16 amino acids. Trimming at V came to 2 bases and at J to 3 bases, leaving 4 bases not matched to a gene. CDR3 sequence: CATSRTGTGDYNEQFF. The CDR3 bases are TGTGCCACCAGCAGAACCGGGACAGGGGACTACAATGAGCAGTTCTTC.

CDR3: CASSYFQGTSNEKLFF. CDR3 DNA: TGTGCCAGCAGTTACTTTCAGGGCACGAGTAATGAAAAACTGTTTTTT. The chain uses TRBV6-5 and TRBJ1-4; possibly TRBD1 for D (5 bases). V lost 1 base to trimming and J lost 4 bases, with 13 bases between them. CDR3 size: 16 residues. Per germline, CDR1 MNHEY and CDR2 SVGAGI.

A single count supports this clone. The V call is TRBV18, the J call TRBJ1-5; possible D gene TRBD1, 6 bases. The germline CDR1 and CDR2 sequences are KGHSH and LQKENI. Trimming stripped 3 bases from V and 4 bases from J, with 10 bases between. The CDR3 runs to 14 residues. The CDR3 loop is CASSPSQGNQPQHF. CDR3 nucleotides: TGTGCCAGCTCACCTTCACAGGGAAATCAGCCCCAGCATTTT.

CDR3: CASSPTTDLGEQYF. The CDR3 DNA reads as TGTGCCAGCAGCCCCACGACAGATTTGGGGGAGCAGTACTTC. The chain links TRBV7-8 to TRBJ2-7, with D perhaps TRBD1 (5 bases). V shed 5 bases and J shed 7 bases, with 18 bases lying between them. The germline gives CDR1 SGHVS, CDR2 FQNEAQ. The CDR3 spans 14 residues.

This chain links TRBV25-1 with TRBJ2-4; possibly TRBD1 or TRBD2 for D (5 bases each). The germline V gene has CDR1 MGHDK and CDR2 SYGVNS. The CDR3 is made up of 14 amino acids. V was cut by 4 bases and J by 8 bases, with 15 bases left in between. Here the CDR3 reads CASSADTGVDIQYF. The CDR3 DNA is TGTGCCAGCAGTGCGGACACCGGGGTAGACATTCAGTACTTC.

This rearrangement joins TRBV6-5 to TRBJ1-6; 7 nucleotides agree with TRBD1. The CDR3 covers 14 residues. The V gene end was trimmed by 10 bases and the J gene end by 6 bases; junction bases not matched to a gene: 9. The germline CDR1 and CDR2 sequences are MNHEY and SVGAGI. Here the CDR3 reads CATDLGQINSPLHF. The CDR3 DNA reads TGTGCCACCGACTTGGGACAGATTAATTCACCCCTCCACTTT.

CDR3 coding DNA: TGTGCCAGCAGTTTCGGGAGGAACTCTGGGGCCAACGTCCTGACTTTC. Amino acids: CASSFGRNSGANVLTF. The chain employs TRBV27 and TRBJ2-6; the match to TRBD2 covers 7 bases. Germline V gene data show CDR1 as MNHEY and CDR2 as SMNVEV (reference sequence). Trimming at V came to 3 bases and at J to 0 bases, leaving 2 bases not matched to a gene. The CDR3 sequence is 16 residues long. Complete variable domain (other parts from reference TRBV27 and TRBJ2-6): EAQVTQNPRYLITVTGKKLTVTCSQNMNHEYMSWYRQDPGLGLRQIYYSMNVEVTDKGDVPEGYKVSRKEKRNFPLILESPSPNQTSLYFCASSFGRNSGANVLTFGAGSRLTVL.

V and J are TRBV19 and TRBJ1-5; D ambiguous. Trimming shortened V by 1 base and J by 6 bases, and 13 bases separated the two germline ends. The germline V gene has CDR1 LNHDA and CDR2 SQIVND (reference sequence). This CDR3 comprises 15 residues. The CDR3, as DNA: TGTGCCAGTAGTATAGGGGCCCCACAAGGTCAGCCCCAGCATTTT. Its protein is CASSIGAPQGQPQHF.

This clone has a handful of counts. This chain connects TRBV6-5 to TRBJ1-1, with D unresolved. V was trimmed by 0 bases and J by 14 bases, leaving 7 bases between them. Germline loops: CDR1 MNHEY, CDR2 SVGAGI. The CDR3 spans 10 residues. The CDR3 sequence is CASSYSPEFF. The CDR3 DNA sequence: TGTGCCAGCAGTTACTCCCCGGAGTTCTTT.

The V gene is TRBV3-1 (or the pseudogene TRBV3-2), the J gene TRBJ2-7; D is possibly TRBD1 (5 bases). The V gene lost 3 bases and the J gene lost 7 bases, with 19 bases spanning the gap. CDR1 and CDR2 (germline): LGHDT, YNNKEL (reference sequence). The CDR3 consists of 15 residues. CDR3 sequence: CASSQSYGAAREQYF. CDR3 bases: TGTGCCAGCAGCCAGAGTTATGGGGCTGCACGGGAGCAGTACTTC.